The 27 T cell receptor beta chains below all came from one sample that was sequenced in a study of vaccination and CD4 T cells after COVID-19. With the Oncomine TCR Beta short-read assay, DNA from cultured CD4+ T cells was sequenced. TCRdb re-analysed the PCR reads in MiXCR, keeping a single row per CDR3 protein. The sample includes 20,000 to 25,000 distinct CDR3 sequences, 46% of them seen just once. Antigens of these TCRs are unknown. The time point is: late sampling 161 to 241 days after vaccination in three convalescent patients. Treatment denoted: approximately 9-day PBMC culture with coronavirus spike peptide pools or control peptides (ViraFEST assay). The sample was CD4+ T cells from blood, cultured in vitro, taken about 7 months after SARS-CoV-2 vaccination. All receptors come from a human donor who had recovered from COVID-19.

This clonotype was counted only a few times. V gene TRBV7-9 combines with J gene TRBJ1-5, with 10 positions matching TRBD1. This CDR3 has 14 amino acids. Germline CDR1 reads SEHNR; CDR2 reads FQNEAQ (reference sequence). The V segment lost 5 bases and the J segment 7 bases; nucleotides outside the gene matches: 5. The CDR3 DNA follows: TGTGCCAGCAGCAGTGACAGGGGGCTACAGCCCCAGCATTTT. Translation gives CASSSDRGLQPQHF.

In regard to this clonotype: At one of its ends the junction is not consistent with the germline gene, which may arise from a read error. The chain couples TRBV11-2 to TRBJ2-7; perhaps TRBD1 as D (6 bases). The CDR3 spans 14 residues. CDR1 is SGHAT, CDR2 FQNNGV, per germline. The chain's CDR3 is CASSLGGQTYEQYF. Here the CDR3 DNA reads TGTGCCAGCAGTTTAGGCGGACAGACCTACGAGCAGTACTTC.

The genes are TRBV7-2 and TRBJ2-6; tentatively, D is TRBD1 (6 bases). CDR1 and CDR2 from the germline V gene are SGHTA and FQGNSA. This CDR3 spans 16 amino acids. V was clipped by 2 bases and J by 2 bases, with 10 bases between them. As DNA, the CDR3 is TGTGCCAGCAGCTTACCAGGGGTAACTGGGGCCAACGTCCTGACTTTC. Its translation is CASSLPGVTGANVLTF.

The J gene is TRBJ1-5, the V gene TRBV24-1; no clear D gene. Looked up from germline, CDR1 is KGHDR and CDR2 is SFDVKD. V gave up 3 bases and J gave up 6 bases, with 17 bases separating them. CDR3 length: 16 amino acids. CDR3 in amino acids: CATSDTSQDLFQPQHF. CDR3 sequence (DNA): TGTGCCACCAGTGATACTTCTCAGGATCTATTTCAGCCCCAGCATTTT.

The chain joins TRBV20-1 to TRBJ2-1; perhaps D is TRBD1 or TRBD2 (5 bases each). With 5 bases removed from V and 6 bases from J, the gap between germline ends came to 17 bases. Germline V CDR1 and CDR2: DFQATT, SNEGSKA (reference sequence). The CDR3 loop spans 14 amino acids. CDR3 bases: TGCAGTGCTTTTAATCCGGGACGAGTCAATGAGCAGTTCTTC. This sequence encodes CSAFNPGRVNEQFF.

The chain's CDR3 is CASSSGDFQETQYF. DNA for the CDR3: TGCGCCAGCAGCTCGGGGGACTTCCAAGAGACCCAGTACTTC. The genes are TRBV5-1 and TRBJ2-5; D is perhaps TRBD2 (6 bases). With 3 bases removed from V and 1 base from J, the gap between germline ends came to 10 bases. CDR1 is SGHRS and CDR2 is YFSETQ in the germline V gene. This CDR3 spans 14 amino acids.

The chain links TRBV24-1 to TRBJ2-1; D assignment may be TRBD1 or TRBD2 (7 bases each). V lost 5 bases, J lost 7 bases, and 14 bases lay in between. Germline lookup yields CDR1 KGHDR and CDR2 SFDVKD. The CDR3 sequence is 14 residues long. The CDR3 region is CATSAPGGVNEQFF. For the CDR3, the DNA is TGTGCCACCAGTGCGCCAGGGGGGGTGAATGAGCAGTTCTTC.

The chain is built from TRBV6-1 and TRBJ1-2, with D tentatively TRBD1 (5 bases). The V end was cut by 5 bases, the J end by 5 bases, with 12 bases between. The CDR3 totals 13 residues. In germline, CDR1 is MNHNS, CDR2 SASEGT. CDR3 nucleotide sequence: TGTGCCAGCAGTCGAGGGGTCTCGTATGGCTACACCTTC. Amino acid sequence: CASSRGVSYGYTF.

This sequence joins TRBV27 and TRBJ2-7; 10 nucleotides align to TRBD1. Germline CDR1 reads MNHEY; CDR2 reads SMNVEV (reference sequence). The CDR3 sequence is 14 residues long. J gave up 0 bases and V 5 bases, and 1 base lay outside the gene matches. This CDR3 reads CASSRTGGSYEQYF. CDR3 nucleotides: TGTGCCAGCAGTAGGACAGGGGGCTCCTACGAGCAGTACTTC.

V usage is TRBV11-1 and J usage is TRBJ1-1; D gene uncertain. CDR3 length equals 11 residues. Germline assignment: CDR1 SGHAT and CDR2 FQDESV (reference sequence). Trimming stripped 4 bases from V and 4 bases from J, with 4 bases between. CDR3 coding DNA: TGTGCCAGCAGCTCAGGCACTGAAGCTTTCTTT. Its translation: CASSSGTEAFF. The variable domain in full, completed from reference TRBV11-1 and TRBJ1-1, reads EAEVAQSPRYKITEKSQAVAFWCDPISGHATLYWYRQILGQGPELLVQFQDESVVDDSQLPKDRFSAERLKGVDSTLKIQPAELGDSAMYLCASSSGTEAFFGQGTRLTVV.

The chain has TRBV27 and TRBJ1-6; the D gene is possibly TRBD1 (6 bases). Germline V CDR1 and CDR2: MNHEY, SMNVEV (reference sequence). The V end lost 2 bases, the J end lost 10 bases, and 24 bases lay between the germline ends. The CDR3 length is 18 residues. CDR3 protein: CASSLPYGRGERGSPLHF. The CDR3 nucleotides read TGTGCCAGCAGTTTACCCTATGGCAGGGGCGAAAGAGGGTCACCCCTCCACTTT.

This clonotype was recorded a few times. The chain is built from TRBV20-1 and TRBJ2-3, with 12 bases that match TRBD2. J gave up 1 base and V 4 bases, and 9 bases lay outside the gene matches. The CDR3 has 17 residues. Per the germline V gene, CDR1 is DFQATT and CDR2 is SNEGSKA (reference sequence). CDR3 amino acids: CSATRTSGIVGTDTQYF. The CDR3 DNA follows: TGCAGTGCTACGAGGACTAGCGGGATCGTTGGCACAGATACGCAGTATTTT.

The chain employs TRBV5-5 and TRBJ2-5, with D tentatively TRBD1 or TRBD2 (6 bases each). Germline values: CDR1 SGHKS, CDR2 YYEKEE (reference sequence). This CDR3 has 16 residues. The V end lost 6 bases, the J end lost 5 bases, and 23 bases lay between the germline ends. In nucleotides, the CDR3 is TGTGCCAGCATCACACAGCCGGGGGCGTCATTGGAGACCCAGTACTTC. Translated, it gives CASITQPGASLETQYF.

The chain couples TRBV15 to TRBJ1-1; D remains ambiguous. The CDR3 length is 12 residues. The V gene's germline CDR1 is LNHNV and CDR2 YYDKDF (reference sequence). Trimming pared 1 base from V and 5 bases from J, leaving 5 bases between. CDR3: CATSRGYTEAFF. In DNA, the CDR3 is TGTGCCACCAGCAGAGGTTATACTGAAGCTTTCTTT.

The sample holds a few counts of this clonotype. J is TRBJ1-1 and V is TRBV6-1; D is unresolved. V was cut by 10 bases and J by 1 base, with 7 bases left in between. Germline V lookup: CDR1 MNHNS, CDR2 SASEGT. The CDR3 runs 11 residues. The CDR3: CATQENTEAFF. The CDR3 region has the DNA TGTGCCACTCAGGAGAACACTGAAGCTTTCTTT.

This clonotype showed up just a few times. The chain recombines TRBV6-1 with TRBJ2-5; the D is unclear. The CDR3 loop spans 17 amino acids. V lost 0 bases to trimming and J lost 0 bases, with 14 bases between them. Germline CDR1 and CDR2: MNHNS and SASEGT. CDR3 bases: TGTGCCAGCAGTGAAGCGGTTCTGCGAGGTTACCAAGAGACCCAGTACTTC. The encoded protein is CASSEAVLRGYQETQYF.

This clonotype was observed a handful of times. The V call is TRBV19, the J call TRBJ1-2, with 12 bases aligning to TRBD1. Per germline, CDR1 LNHDA and CDR2 SQIVND (reference sequence). V shed 4 bases, J shed 7 bases, and the junction held 7 bases outside the gene matches. The CDR3 loop spans 15 amino acids. The CDR3: CASSRMGQGASGYTF. For the CDR3, the DNA is TGTGCCAGTAGTAGGATGGGACAGGGGGCTTCTGGCTACACCTTC.

The chain joins TRBV6-1 to TRBJ2-7; D not certain. V lost 5 bases and J 0 bases, leaving 11 bases between the germline ends. Germline V gene lookup returns CDR1 MNHNS and CDR2 SASEGT. The CDR3 consists of 14 residues. This chain's CDR3 is CASSPGWASYEQYF. Written as DNA, the CDR3 is TGTGCCAGCAGTCCCGGGTGGGCCTCCTACGAGCAGTACTTC.

A remark on this clonotype: The junction departs from the called germline gene at one end, perhaps through a read error. The V and J genes are TRBV6-5 and TRBJ1-6; D gene uncertain. Germline CDR1 is MNHEY and CDR2 is SVGAGI. The CDR3 is made up of 14 amino acids. The chain's CDR3 is CANSYGRLGSPLHF. Written as DNA, the CDR3 is TGTGCCAACAGTTACGGTCGGCTCGGTTCACCCCTCCACTTT.

The chain uses TRBV4-2 and TRBJ1-2; no clear D gene. This CDR3 has 15 residues. V lost 4 bases and J 8 bases, leaving 20 bases between the germline ends. Germline V CDR1 and CDR2: LGHNA, YNFKEQ. CDR3 residues: CASSLPKTEAGGYTF. As DNA, the CDR3 is TGTGCCAGCAGCCTACCCAAGACTGAAGCGGGCGGCTACACCTTC.

The genes are TRBV7-9 and TRBJ2-5, with D perhaps matching TRBD2 (6 bases). CDR1 and CDR2 from the germline V gene are SEHNR and FQNEAQ (reference sequence). This CDR3 is built from 15 residues. V was trimmed by 2 bases and J by 4 bases, leaving 14 bases between them. Here the CDR3 reads CASSLRERYLETQYF. CDR3 DNA: TGTGCCAGCAGCTTACGGGAGAGGTATCTAGAGACCCAGTACTTC.

This clonotype was recorded a few times. The chain carries TRBV21-1 and TRBJ1-6; TRBD1, the table's D call, was not compared with the DNA. TRBV21-1 is an annotated pseudogene. CDR3 length: 14 residues. CDR3 sequence reads: CASGTGHHNSPLHF. The CDR3 region has the DNA TGTGCCAGCGGGACAGGACATCATAATTCACCCCTCCACTTT.

V and J are TRBV20-1 and TRBJ1-3, with D uncertain. Trimming removed 5 bases from V and 4 bases from J, with 15 bases in between. Germline values: CDR1 DFQATT, CDR2 SNEGSKA (reference sequence). The CDR3 is 14 amino acids. DNA of the CDR3: TGCAGTGCTGAACCCCGGGCATCCGGAAACACCATATATTTT. Protein product: CSAEPRASGNTIYF.

The table lists this clonotype with a few counts. This rearrangement joins TRBV6-1 to TRBJ1-5; D not resolved. Germline V gives CDR1 MNHNS, CDR2 SASEGT. Trimming took 0 bases from V and 0 from J, leaving 9 bases between them. The CDR3 spans 16 residues. The CDR3 is CASSEALAYSNQPQHF. The CDR3 nucleotides are TGTGCCAGCAGTGAAGCGCTAGCGTATAGCAATCAGCCCCAGCATTTT.

This clonotype was seen a few times. The chain combines TRBV7-3 with TRBJ2-1; tentatively, D is TRBD1 (6 bases). Trimming took 5 bases from V and 8 from J, leaving 22 bases between them. The CDR3 sequence is 16 residues long. Germline CDR1 and CDR2: SGHTA and FQGTGA. The CDR3: CASSETGRPPSYEQFF. The CDR3 DNA is TGTGCCAGCAGCGAAACAGGGCGGCCGCCGAGCTATGAGCAGTTCTTC.

This chain connects TRBV15 to TRBJ2-1, with 11 bases fitting TRBD1. V trimming: 0 bases; J trimming: 7 bases; junction bases outside the gene matches: 5. The CDR3 is 16 residues long. The germline gives CDR1 LNHNV, CDR2 YYDKDF (reference sequence). CDR3 sequence: CATSRDRGQGANEQFF. The DNA for the CDR3 is TGTGCCACCAGCAGAGATCGCGGACAGGGGGCGAATGAGCAGTTCTTC.

This clonotype was counted between two and nine times. The V and J genes are TRBV5-4 and TRBJ1-6; no firm D call. The CDR3 is made up of 13 amino acids. Germline CDR1 SGHNT, CDR2 YYREEE (reference sequence). Trimming stripped 4 bases from V and 9 bases from J, with 11 bases between. The CDR3 DNA is TGTGCCAGCAGCCCCGGGCAAGGTTCACCCCTCCACTTT. Translating it yields CASSPGQGSPLHF.